Sequencing of this TCR beta chain was carried out in a study of CD8 T cells in Susac syndrome. Broader study findings: The study conceded that its TCR sequencing and HLA analysis involved relatively few individuals.

This CDR3 contains 15 residues. Trimming shortened V by 0 bases and J by 0 bases, and 11 bases separated the two germline ends. Germline values: CDR1 DFQATT, CDR2 SNEGSKA (reference sequence). Sequencing of TCR beta, carried out with a high-throughput approach, was applied to CD8+ and CD4+ T cells from the blood. Concerning this clonotype itself: The antigen is unknown.

Reverse transcription of about 0.5 to 1 ug RNA used random hexamers. Amplification of the TCR beta CDR3 was carried out by immunoSEQ multiplex PCR, which spanned a total of 54 Vbeta and 13 Jbeta segments. TCRdb re-analysed the immunoSEQ multiplex PCR reads in MiXCR, keeping a single row per CDR3 protein. This table has more than 110,000 distinct CDR3 sequences, 95% appearing once. The sequencing sample was made of CD4+ T cells from PBMCs. The receptor was isolated from a human donor with Susac syndrome. The chain combines TRBV20-1 with TRBJ1-1; no definite D call. The CDR3 region is CSARDLGRMNTEAFF. The CDR3 DNA reads TGCAGTGCTAGAGATCTCGGGAGAATGAACACTGAAGCTTTCTTT.